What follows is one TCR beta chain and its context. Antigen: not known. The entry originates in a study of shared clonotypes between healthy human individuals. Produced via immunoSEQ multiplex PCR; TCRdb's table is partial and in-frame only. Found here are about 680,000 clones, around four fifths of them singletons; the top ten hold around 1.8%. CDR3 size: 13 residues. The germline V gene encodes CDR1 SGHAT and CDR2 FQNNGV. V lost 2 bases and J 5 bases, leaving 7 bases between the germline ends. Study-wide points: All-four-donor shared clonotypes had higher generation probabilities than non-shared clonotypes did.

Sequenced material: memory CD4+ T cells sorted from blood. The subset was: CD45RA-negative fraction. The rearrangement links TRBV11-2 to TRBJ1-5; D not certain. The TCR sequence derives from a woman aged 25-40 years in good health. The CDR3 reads CASSLTRDQPQHF. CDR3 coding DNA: TGTGCCAGCAGCTTAACCCGGGATCAGCCCCAGCATTTT.